This T cell receptor beta chain comes out of a study of blood T cells in healthy people across ages. It was with a sample-barcoded 5' primer and a J-beta primer mix that a second PCR of roughly 6 to 12 cycles was run. Each cDNA molecule carried a tag from a template-switch adaptor that contained 12 random nucleotides. TCRdb itself ran the 5' RACE reads through MiXCR, one entry per CDR3 protein. The table lists hundreds of thousands of distinct CDR3 sequences, more than 25% of them singletons, with around a sixth in the top ten. The CDR3 covers 16 residues. With 0 bases removed from V and 1 base from J, the gap between germline ends came to 10 bases. This clonotype was seen many times. Each donor's blood draw was 7.5 to 10 milliliters of peripheral blood.

The J gene is TRBJ1-5, the V gene TRBV12-3 or TRBV12-4, with D unclear. Sequencing input: blood. The sequence was collected from an elderly woman in good health. CDR3 coding DNA: TGTGCCAGCAGTTTAGCGGTCGGGGTAAGCAATCAGCCCCAGCATTTT. Protein product: CASSLAVGVSNQPQHF.